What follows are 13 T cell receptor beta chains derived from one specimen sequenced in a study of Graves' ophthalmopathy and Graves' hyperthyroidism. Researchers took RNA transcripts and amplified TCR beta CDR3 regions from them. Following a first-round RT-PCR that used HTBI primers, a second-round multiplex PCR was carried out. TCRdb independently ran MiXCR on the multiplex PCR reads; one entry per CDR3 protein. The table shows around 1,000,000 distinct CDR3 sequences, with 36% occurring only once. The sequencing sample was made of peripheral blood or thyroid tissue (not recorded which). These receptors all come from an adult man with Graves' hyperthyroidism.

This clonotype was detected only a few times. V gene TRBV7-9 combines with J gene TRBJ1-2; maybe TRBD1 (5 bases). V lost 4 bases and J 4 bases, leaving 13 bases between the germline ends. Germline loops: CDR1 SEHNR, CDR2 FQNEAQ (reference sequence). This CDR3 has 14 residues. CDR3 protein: CASSSGADIYGYTF. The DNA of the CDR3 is TGTGCCAGCAGCTCCGGGGCTGACATCTATGGCTACACCTTC.

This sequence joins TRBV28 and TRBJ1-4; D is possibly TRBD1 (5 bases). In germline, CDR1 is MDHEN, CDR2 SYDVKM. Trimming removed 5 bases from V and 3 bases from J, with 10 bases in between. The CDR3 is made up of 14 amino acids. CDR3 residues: CASSGGRPNEKLFF. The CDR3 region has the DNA TGTGCCAGCAGTGGGGGACGGCCTAATGAAAAACTGTTTTTT.

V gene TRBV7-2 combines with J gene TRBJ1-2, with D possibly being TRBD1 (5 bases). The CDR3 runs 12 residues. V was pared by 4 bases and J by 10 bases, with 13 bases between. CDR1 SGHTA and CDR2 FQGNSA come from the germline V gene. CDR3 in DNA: TGTGCCAGCAGCTCCCAGGGAGGTTTCTACACCTTC. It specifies CASSSQGGFYTF.

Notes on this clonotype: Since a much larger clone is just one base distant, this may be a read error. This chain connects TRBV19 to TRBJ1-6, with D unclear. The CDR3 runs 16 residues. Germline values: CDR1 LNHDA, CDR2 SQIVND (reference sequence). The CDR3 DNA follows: TGTGCCAGTAGTAGAATTGGGAGCTCCTATAATTCACCCCCCCACTTT. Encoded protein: CASSRIGSSYNSPPHF.

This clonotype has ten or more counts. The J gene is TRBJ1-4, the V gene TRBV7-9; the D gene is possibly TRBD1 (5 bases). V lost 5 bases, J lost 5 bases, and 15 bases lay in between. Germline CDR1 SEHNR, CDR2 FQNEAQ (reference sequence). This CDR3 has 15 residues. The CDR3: CASSPLDIANEKLFF. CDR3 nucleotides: TGTGCCAGCAGCCCCCTGGACATCGCCAATGAAAAACTGTTTTTT.

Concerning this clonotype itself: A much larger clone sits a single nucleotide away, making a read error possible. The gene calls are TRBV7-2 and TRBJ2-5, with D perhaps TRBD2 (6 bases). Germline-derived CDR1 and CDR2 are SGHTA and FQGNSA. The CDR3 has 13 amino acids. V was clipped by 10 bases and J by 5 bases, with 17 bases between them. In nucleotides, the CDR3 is TGTGCCAACAGTGTTACTAGCTTGGAGACCCAGTACTTC. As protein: CANSVTSLETQYF.

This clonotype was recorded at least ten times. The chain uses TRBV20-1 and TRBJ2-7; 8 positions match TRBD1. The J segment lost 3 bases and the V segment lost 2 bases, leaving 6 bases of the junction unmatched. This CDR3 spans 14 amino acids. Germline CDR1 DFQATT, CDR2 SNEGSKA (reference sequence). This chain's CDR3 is CSARSAQGGYEQYF. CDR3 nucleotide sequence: TGCAGTGCTAGATCCGCACAGGGGGGCTACGAGCAGTACTTC.

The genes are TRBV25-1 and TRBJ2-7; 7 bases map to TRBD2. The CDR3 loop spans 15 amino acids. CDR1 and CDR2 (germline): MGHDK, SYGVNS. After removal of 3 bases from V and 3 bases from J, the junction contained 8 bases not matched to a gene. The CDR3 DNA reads TGTGCCAGCAGTGATCCCGCCGCGGGAGACTACGAGCAGTACTTC. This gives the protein CASSDPAAGDYEQYF.

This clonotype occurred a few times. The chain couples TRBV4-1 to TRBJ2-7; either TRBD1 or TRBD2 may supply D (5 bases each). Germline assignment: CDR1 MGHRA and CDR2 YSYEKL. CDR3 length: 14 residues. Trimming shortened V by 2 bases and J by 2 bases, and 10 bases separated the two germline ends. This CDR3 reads CASSQNQGPYEQYF. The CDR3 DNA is TGCGCCAGCAGCCAAAATCAGGGACCCTACGAGCAGTACTTC.

CDR3 coding DNA: TGTGCCAGCAGTCGCGGGACGTGGCCCTCCAATCAGCCCCAGCATTTT. It specifies CASSRGTWPSNQPQHF. J is TRBJ1-5 and V is TRBV6-1; TRBD1 might be the D (5 bases). This CDR3 spans 16 amino acids. Germline CDR1 is MNHNS and CDR2 is SASEGT. Trimming cost V 5 bases and J 3 bases, with 17 bases left between them.

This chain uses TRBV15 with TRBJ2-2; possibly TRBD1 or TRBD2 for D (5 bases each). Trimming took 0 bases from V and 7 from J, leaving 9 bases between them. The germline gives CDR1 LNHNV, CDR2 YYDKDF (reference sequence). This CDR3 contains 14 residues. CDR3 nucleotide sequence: TGTGCCACCAGCAGAGATGAGGGGCGCGGGGAGCTGTTTTTT. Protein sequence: CATSRDEGRGELFF.

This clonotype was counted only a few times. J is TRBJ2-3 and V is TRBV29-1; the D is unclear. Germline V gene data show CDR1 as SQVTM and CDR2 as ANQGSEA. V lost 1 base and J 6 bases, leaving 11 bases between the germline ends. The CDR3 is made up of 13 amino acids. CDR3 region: CSVEVGRGDTQYF. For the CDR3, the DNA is TGCAGCGTTGAAGTCGGCCGAGGCGATACGCAGTATTTT.

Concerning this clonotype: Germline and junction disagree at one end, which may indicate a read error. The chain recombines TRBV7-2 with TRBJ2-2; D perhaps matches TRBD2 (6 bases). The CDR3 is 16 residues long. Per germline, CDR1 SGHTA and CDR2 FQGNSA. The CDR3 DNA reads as TGTGTCAGCATCTGGGACTCCGGGGGGAACACCGGGGAGCTGTTTTTT. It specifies CVSIWDSGGNTGELFF.